Following are 30 T cell receptor beta chains from one sample sequenced in a study of blood T cell repertoires in COVID-19. Generated by immunoSEQ multiplex PCR, the TCRdb table keeps only in-frame clones and is missing some. The sample holds tens of thousands of clones, about 81% seen once. The specimen sequenced was peripheral blood. These receptor sequences come from a man aged 45-65 years with acute or convalescent COVID-19.

CDR3 sequence: CASSLYSGRVETQYF. CDR3 coding DNA: TGTGCCAGCAGTTTATATAGCGGGAGAGTAGAGACCCAGTACTTC. The V call is TRBV27, the J call TRBJ2-5; 9 positions agree with TRBD2. The V and J ends lost 1 base and 4 bases, in that order; junction bases with no gene match: 4. The germline gives CDR1 MNHEY, CDR2 SMNVEV (reference sequence). The CDR3 loop spans 15 amino acids.

This chain joins TRBV4-1 and TRBJ2-4, with D perhaps TRBD1 (6 bases). Trimming took 1 base from V and 2 from J, leaving 18 bases between them. CDR1 and CDR2 from the germline V gene are MGHRA and YSYEKL. This CDR3 has 18 residues. CDR3 in DNA: TGCGCCAGCAGCCAAGTTGTGTATCCCGACAGGCCCAAAAACATTCAGTACTTC. The encoded protein is CASSQVVYPDRPKNIQYF.

This clone was recorded only once. CDR3 loop: CASSSGTSGANTGELFF. The CDR3 nucleotides are TGTGCCAGCAGCTCCGGGACTAGCGGGGCGAACACCGGGGAGCTGTTTTTT. V is TRBV5-4 and J is TRBJ2-2; TRBD2 aligns across 13 bases. Germline CDR1 reads SGHNT; CDR2 reads YYREEE (reference sequence). The V gene end was trimmed by 3 bases and the J gene end by 0 bases; junction bases not matched to a gene: 2. The CDR3 is 17 amino acids.

The rearrangement links TRBV6-5 to TRBJ2-3; TRBD2 aligns across 7 bases. Germline-derived CDR1 and CDR2 are MNHEY and SVGAGI. The CDR3 is made up of 16 amino acids. V lost 4 bases to trimming and J lost 3 bases; unmatched junction nucleotides: 10. In DNA form, the CDR3 reads TGTGCCAGCAGTTTCTCGTGGGGGGGAGAAACAGATACGCAGTATTTT. This sequence encodes CASSFSWGGETDTQYF.

V gene TRBV25-1 combines with J gene TRBJ2-1; 9 bases fit TRBD1. CDR1 is MGHDK, CDR2 SYGVNS, per germline. The CDR3 has 15 amino acids. Trimming took 2 bases from V and 6 from J; bases not matched to a gene: 5. CDR3 region: CASSEGTGSTNEQFF. CDR3 coding DNA: TGTGCCAGCAGTGAAGGGACAGGGTCAACCAATGAGCAGTTCTTC.

The chain recombines TRBV28 with TRBJ1-5; 7 nucleotides line up with TRBD1. The CDR3 sequence is 14 residues long. Germline CDR1 reads MDHEN; CDR2 reads SYDVKM. V dropped 5 bases and J dropped 4; count of bases not matched to a gene: 5. CDR3 in amino acids: CASSTGVGNQPQHF. The CDR3 DNA sequence: TGTGCCAGCAGTACAGGGGTTGGAAATCAGCCCCAGCATTTT.

There are a few counts of this clone. The chain links TRBV3-1 (or the pseudogene TRBV3-2) to TRBJ1-1, with 7 bases that match TRBD1. V shed 3 bases, J shed 4 bases, and the junction held 5 bases outside the gene matches. The germline CDR1 and CDR2 sequences are LGHDT and YNNKEL (reference sequence). This CDR3 is built from 14 residues. In DNA form, the CDR3 reads TGTGCCAGCAGCCATCCCGACAGGGTCACTGAAGCTTTCTTT. As protein: CASSHPDRVTEAFF.

This chain connects TRBV5-6 to TRBJ2-1, with TRBD2 matching 8 bases. The V gene's germline CDR1 is SGHDT and CDR2 YYEEEE. The CDR3 loop spans 15 amino acids. With 4 bases clipped from V and 2 bases from J, the junction kept 5 bases outside the gene matches. The CDR3 here is CASSPLAGPYNEQFF. The DNA for the CDR3 is TGTGCCAGCAGCCCTTTAGCGGGACCCTACAATGAGCAGTTCTTC.

This chain connects TRBV15 to TRBJ1-5; TRBD1 is a possible D gene (5 bases). Germline CDR1 and CDR2: LNHNV and YYDKDF (reference sequence). The CDR3 runs 15 residues. The ends were cut back, 3 bases at V and 5 bases at J, with 14 bases in the middle. The CDR3 protein is CATSRRRQTDQPQHF. In DNA form, the CDR3 reads TGTGCCACCAGCAGGAGGCGACAGACGGATCAGCCCCAGCATTTT.

The V gene is TRBV19, the J gene TRBJ1-5; 7 nucleotides align to TRBD1. Germline assignment: CDR1 LNHDA and CDR2 SQIVND (reference sequence). The V and J ends lost 5 bases and 3 bases, in that order; junction bases with no gene match: 1. The CDR3 length is 13 residues. The CDR3 protein is CASSGTVNQPQHF. The DNA for the CDR3 is TGTGCCAGTAGTGGGACAGTCAATCAGCCCCAGCATTTT.

This clone was observed a single time. This sequence joins TRBV6-4 and TRBJ2-7, with D hard to call. CDR3 size: 13 residues. The germline V and J ends were trimmed by 2 bases and 2 bases, with 7 bases remaining between them. The germline V gene has CDR1 MRHNA and CDR2 SNTAGT. The CDR3 protein is CASSDGEPYEQYF. In nucleotides, the CDR3 is TGTGCCAGCAGTGACGGAGAGCCCTACGAGCAGTACTTC.

This chain links TRBV5-1 with TRBJ1-5; perhaps TRBD1 as D (5 bases). Germline-derived CDR1 and CDR2 are SGHRS and YFSETQ. The CDR3 totals 14 residues. Trimming pared 4 bases from V and 5 bases from J, leaving 13 bases between. CDR3 sequence: CASSPEAGDQPQHF. The DNA of the CDR3 is TGCGCCAGCAGCCCGGAAGCGGGGGATCAGCCCCAGCATTTT.

The chain employs TRBV28 and TRBJ1-4, with 7 bases aligning to TRBD1. The V and J ends lost 5 bases and 7 bases, in that order; junction bases with no gene match: 10. In germline, CDR1 is MDHEN, CDR2 SYDVKM. This CDR3 is built from 15 residues. CDR3 nucleotide sequence: TGTGCCAGCAGTCCCGCCCGGACAGGCGGTGAAAAACTGTTTTTT. Encoded protein: CASSPARTGGEKLFF.

This clone was observed a few times. This chain links TRBV4-1 with TRBJ1-5; 8 nucleotides line up with TRBD1. Looked up from germline, CDR1 is MGHRA and CDR2 is YSYEKL. CDR3 size: 17 residues. V shed 0 bases and J 0 bases; nucleotides not matched to a gene: 4. Here the CDR3 DNA reads TGCGCCAGCAGCCAAGAAGGACAGGGTGTTAGCAATCAGCCCCAGCATTTT. Translating gives CASSQEGQGVSNQPQHF.

The V and J genes are TRBV5-8 and TRBJ1-2; perhaps TRBD1 as D (6 bases). Germline V gene data show CDR1 as SGHTS and CDR2 as YDEGEE. Trimming removed 2 bases at V and 4 bases at J, with 15 bases between. The CDR3 covers 15 residues. The CDR3 DNA reads as TGTGCCAGCAGCTTTACCGGGACATCTTCCTATGGCTACACCTTC. This codes for CASSFTGTSSYGYTF.

The gene calls are TRBV5-1 and TRBJ2-7, with D tentatively TRBD1 (5 bases). V was trimmed by 4 bases and J by 0 bases, leaving 14 bases between them. The CDR3 has 15 residues. From germline, CDR1 is SGHRS and CDR2 YFSETQ. The CDR3 protein is CASSPTRASSYEQYF. For the CDR3, the DNA is TGCGCCAGCAGCCCTACCAGGGCGAGCTCCTACGAGCAGTACTTC.

The V call is TRBV27, the J call TRBJ2-5, with D possibly matching TRBD2 (6 bases). Germline loops: CDR1 MNHEY, CDR2 SMNVEV (reference sequence). V was clipped by 5 bases and J by 1 base, with 11 bases between them. The CDR3 consists of 14 residues. The CDR3 sequence: CASSTTGGQETQYF. The CDR3 DNA sequence: TGTGCCAGCAGTACGACCGGGGGCCAAGAGACCCAGTACTTC.

This CDR3 is CASSSRGQPTEKLFF. The CDR3 region has the DNA TGTGCCAGCAGTTCCCGGGGACAGCCAACTGAAAAACTGTTTTTT. This chain uses TRBV5-8 with TRBJ1-4; 7 bases are a match to TRBD1. With V trimmed by 5 bases and J by 7 bases, 11 bases remained unmatched. Germline V CDR1 and CDR2: SGHTS, YDEGEE. CDR3 length equals 15 residues.

This chain connects TRBV6-6 to TRBJ1-2, with 7 bases that match TRBD1. The trim removed 5 bases at V and 4 bases at J, leaving 7 bases unmatched. Germline V CDR1 and CDR2: MNHNY, SVGAGI (reference sequence). The CDR3 sequence is 14 residues long. Here the CDR3 DNA reads TGTGCCAGCAGTACGACAGGGCCCGCCTATGGCTACACCTTC. It encodes CASSTTGPAYGYTF.

The chain combines TRBV5-1 with TRBJ1-1; 7 nucleotides align to TRBD1. This CDR3 is 15 amino acids long. Unmatched junction bases numbered 3, after V lost 0 bases and J lost 1 base. Germline V gene lookup returns CDR1 SGHRS and CDR2 YFSETQ. This chain's CDR3 is CASSLEGARNTEAFF. The CDR3 nucleotides read TGCGCCAGCAGCTTGGAGGGGGCAAGGAACACTGAAGCTTTCTTT. The full variable domain, with the rest looked up from reference TRBV5-1 and TRBJ1-1, is KAGVTQTPRYLIKTRGQQVTLSCSPISGHRSVSWYQQTPGQGLQFLFEYFSETQRNKGNFPGRFSGRQFSNSRSEMNVSTLELGDSALYLCASSLEGARNTEAFFGQGTRLTVV.

The rearrangement links TRBV5-1 to TRBJ2-7; TRBD1 matches at 12 bases. Germline CDR1 reads SGHRS; CDR2 reads YFSETQ. This CDR3 has 15 residues. V was pared by 5 bases and J by 9 bases, with 12 bases of the junction left unmatched. In DNA, the CDR3 is TGCGCCAGCAGAGATACCGGGACAGGGGGCGCGGTGCAGTACTTC. It yields the protein CASRDTGTGGAVQYF.

The sample holds one count of this clone. This chain uses TRBV5-1 with TRBJ1-1; D gene ambiguous. The germline V gene encodes CDR1 SGHRS and CDR2 YFSETQ. The CDR3 consists of 14 residues. V lost 0 bases to trimming and J lost 3 bases, with 9 bases between them. The CDR3 region is CASSLVPEDTEAFF. The DNA for the CDR3 is TGCGCCAGCAGCTTGGTGCCGGAGGACACTGAAGCTTTCTTT.

The V call is TRBV7-8, the J call TRBJ2-1; D is uncertain. V was clipped by 4 bases and J by 0 bases, with 16 bases between them. Germline values: CDR1 SGHVS, CDR2 FQNEAQ. The CDR3 spans 17 residues. CDR3 residues: CASSSKRWVGSYNEQFF. CDR3 bases: TGTGCCAGCAGCTCTAAGAGGTGGGTGGGCTCCTACAATGAGCAGTTCTTC. Based on the CDR3 plus reference TRBV7-8 and TRBJ2-1, the full variable domain is GAGVSQSPRYKVAKRGQDVALRCDPISGHVSLFWYQQALGQGPEFLTYFQNEAQLDKSGLPSDRFFAERPEGSVSTLKIQRTQQEDSAVYLCASSSKRWVGSYNEQFFGPGTRLTVL.

The chain recombines TRBV19 with TRBJ2-7, with 10 bases that match TRBD2. Germline CDR1 reads LNHDA; CDR2 reads SQIVND (reference sequence). J gave up 5 bases and V 2 bases, and 3 bases lay outside the gene matches. The CDR3 runs to 14 residues. Written as DNA, the CDR3 is TGTGCCAGTAGTATAAGCGGGAGGGGAAACGAGCAGTACTTC. Translation: CASSISGRGNEQYF. Full variable domain (outside the CDR3, taken from reference TRBV19 and TRBJ2-7): DGGITQSPKYLFRKEGQNVTLSCEQNLNHDAMYWYRQDPGQGLRLIYYSQIVNDFQKGDIAEGYSVSREKKESFPLTVTSAQKNPTAFYLCASSISGRGNEQYFGPGTRLTVT.

The V gene is TRBV30, the J gene TRBJ2-3; D not resolved. The germline gives CDR1 GTSNPN, CDR2 SVGIG (reference sequence). This CDR3 comprises 11 residues. V gave up 3 bases and J gave up 4 bases, with 5 bases separating them. The CDR3 DNA sequence: TGTGCCTGGAGGAGCGCAGATACGCAGTATTTT. Translated: CAWRSADTQYF.

This clone was observed a handful of times. This chain joins TRBV6-5 and TRBJ1-4; the match to TRBD1 covers 7 bases. V was clipped by 8 bases and J by 4 bases; unmatched bases: 1. The CDR3 loop spans 12 amino acids. CDR1 is MNHEY and CDR2 is SVGAGI in the germline V gene. As DNA, the CDR3 is TGTGCCAGCCAGGGGGATAATGAAAAACTGTTTTTT. It specifies CASQGDNEKLFF.

The chain recombines TRBV6-1 with TRBJ2-1; 12 bases agree with TRBD2. In germline, CDR1 is MNHNS, CDR2 SASEGT. Germline trimming cut 3 bases from V and 6 bases from J; bases unmatched to any gene: 9. This CDR3 region has 17 residues. This CDR3 is CASSEAGLAGGPNEQFF. In DNA form, the CDR3 reads TGTGCCAGCAGTGAGGCGGGGCTAGCGGGAGGGCCCAATGAGCAGTTCTTC.

The genes are TRBV19 and TRBJ2-7, with D uncertain. CDR1 and CDR2 (germline): LNHDA, SQIVND (reference sequence). The CDR3 is 13 amino acids. Trimming removed 6 bases at V and 1 base at J, with 10 bases between. The CDR3 nucleotides read TGTGCCAGTAGCCCGACACTTTCCTACGAGCAGTACTTC. Translating gives CASSPTLSYEQYF.

The chain uses TRBV11-3 and TRBJ2-1, with D maybe TRBD1 (5 bases). CDR1 is SGHNT and CDR2 is YENEEA in the germline V gene. Trimming took 1 base from V and 4 from J, leaving 11 bases between them. The CDR3 runs to 15 residues. This chain's CDR3 is CASSLVDTEYNEQFF. CDR3 nucleotide sequence: TGTGCCAGCAGCTTAGTGGACACGGAATACAATGAGCAGTTCTTC.

The chain links TRBV7-9 to TRBJ2-3; 7 bases match TRBD2. The CDR3 runs to 14 residues. Losses at the gene ends were 6 bases for V and 6 bases for J; bases not matched to a gene: 9. The germline V gene has CDR1 SEHNR and CDR2 FQNEAQ (reference sequence). CDR3 sequence reads: CASRGSGVRDTQYF. The DNA of the CDR3 is TGTGCCAGCAGAGGAAGCGGGGTGCGGGATACGCAGTATTTT.